The next 17 T cell receptor beta chains were all read from a single sample in a study of identical twins. TCRdb re-analysed the 5' RACE reads in MiXCR, keeping a single row per CDR3 protein. The table lists roughly 710,000 distinct CDR3 sequences, roughly 6% of them singletons. Sequenced sample: naive T cells sorted from blood. These receptors were obtained from a man between 18 and 35 years old in good health.

The CDR3 sequence is CASSGVGRRGEQYV. As DNA, the CDR3 is TGTGCCAGCAGTGGAGTCGGGAGGAGGGGCGAGCAGTACGTC. The rearrangement joins TRBV2 to TRBJ2-7, with 7 positions matching TRBD2. Germline V lookup: CDR1 SNHLY, CDR2 FYNNEI. The J segment lost 6 bases and the V segment lost 4 bases, leaving 9 bases of the junction unmatched. The CDR3 extends over 14 amino acids.

The table lists this clonotype with many counts. The chain has TRBV20-1 and TRBJ1-1; D gene unclear. The CDR3 length is 13 residues. Germline CDR1 is DFQATT and CDR2 is SNEGSKA (reference sequence). Trimming cost V 4 bases and J 3 bases, with 12 bases left between them. CDR3 region: CSATTGGYTEAFF. CDR3 nucleotide sequence: TGCAGTGCTACAACCGGTGGGTACACTGAAGCTTTCTTT.

This clonotype has at least ten counts. The chain uses TRBV15 and TRBJ1-2, with 8 bases lining up with TRBD1. Germline CDR1 is LNHNV and CDR2 is YYDKDF (reference sequence). The CDR3 runs 14 residues. V lost 2 bases and J lost 5; bases outside the gene matches: 4. The CDR3 sequence is CATSRPDRVYGYTF. The CDR3 nucleotides are TGTGCCACCAGCAGACCGGACAGGGTTTATGGCTACACCTTC.

This clonotype has a count of ten or more. CDR3 sequence: CASSPQGPMNTEAFF. The CDR3 nucleotides read TGTGCCAGCAGCCCACAGGGGCCTATGAACACTGAAGCTTTCTTT. This chain links TRBV27 with TRBJ1-1; 7 bases fit TRBD1. From germline, CDR1 is MNHEY and CDR2 SMNVEV (reference sequence). This CDR3 region has 15 residues. V shed 6 bases, J shed 0 bases, and the junction held 7 bases outside the gene matches.

At least ten counts were recorded for this clonotype. V gene TRBV20-1 combines with J gene TRBJ2-7, with D uncertain. This CDR3 has 14 amino acids. Trimming stripped 6 bases from V and 3 bases from J, with 18 bases between. Germline loops: CDR1 DFQATT, CDR2 SNEGSKA (reference sequence). Here the CDR3 DNA reads TGCAGTGCCCATCCTCTGGGCTCGGGCTACGAGCAGTACTTC. As protein: CSAHPLGSGYEQYF.

There are many counts of this clonotype. This rearrangement joins TRBV2 to TRBJ2-2; D is uncertain. V was cut by 4 bases and J by 3 bases, with 9 bases left in between. The CDR3 contains 14 residues. Germline V gene data show CDR1 as SNHLY and CDR2 as FYNNEI. CDR3 nucleotide sequence: TGTGCCAGCAGTGCCGACACGTACACCGGGGAGCTGTTTTTT. It specifies CASSADTYTGELFF. Supplemented by reference TRBV2 and TRBJ2-2, the full variable domain reads EPEVTQTPSHQVTQMGQEVILRCVPISNHLYFYWYRQILGQKVEFLVSFYNNEISEKSEIFDDQFSVERPDGSNFTLKIRSTKLEDSAMYFCASSADTYTGELFFGEGSRLTVL.

This chain uses TRBV7-7 with TRBJ2-1; 10 bases fit TRBD1. This CDR3 spans 15 amino acids. V dropped 5 bases and J dropped 5; count of bases not matched to a gene: 6. Germline V gives CDR1 SSHAT, CDR2 FNYEAQ (reference sequence). The CDR3 region has the DNA TGTGCCAGCAGCACCGGACAGGGGGTCAACAATGAGCAGTTCTTC. It is translated as CASSTGQGVNNEQFF. Full variable domain (missing parts from reference TRBV7-7 and TRBJ2-1): GAGVSQSPRYKVTKRGQDVTLRCDPISSHATLYWYQQALGQGPEFLTYFNYEAQPDKSGLPSDRFSAERPEGSISTLTIQRTEQRDSAMYRCASSTGQGVNNEQFFGPGTRLTVL.

This clonotype was counted at least ten times. The chain carries TRBV11-2 and TRBJ2-1; 10 nucleotides match TRBD1. With V trimmed by 1 base and J by 10 bases, 7 bases remained unmatched. The CDR3 runs 15 residues. In germline, CDR1 is SGHAT, CDR2 FQNNGV. CDR3 sequence reads: CASSLGTGGRGEQFF. DNA for the CDR3: TGTGCCAGCAGCTTAGGGACAGGGGGACGGGGAGAGCAGTTCTTC. The full variable domain, its missing parts supplied by reference TRBV11-2 and TRBJ2-1, is EAGVAQSPRYKIIEKRQSVAFWCNPISGHATLYWYQQILGQGPKLLIQFQNNGVVDDSQLPKDRFSAERLKGVDSTLKIQPAKLEDSAVYLCASSLGTGGRGEQFFGPGTRLTVL.

This clonotype has only a few counts. The V gene is TRBV6-2 or TRBV6-3, the J gene TRBJ2-1; D tentatively reads TRBD1 or TRBD2 (6 bases each). The V end was cut by 2 bases, the J end by 10 bases, with 36 bases between. The CDR3 covers 21 residues. Germline V CDR1 and CDR2: MNHEY, SVGEGT. CDR3 in amino acids: CASSYAGWGLRGGPTGDEQFF. The DNA for the CDR3 is TGTGCCAGCAGTTACGCTGGTTGGGGGTTACGTGGGGGGCCCACAGGCGACGAGCAGTTCTTC.

The sample holds many counts of this clonotype. This chain links TRBV7-2 with TRBJ2-5, with D possibly TRBD2 on 6 matching bases. Germline V gives CDR1 SGHTA, CDR2 FQGNSA. Trimming took 5 bases from V and 5 from J, leaving 9 bases between them. CDR3 length equals 12 residues. CDR3: CASSRGIETQYF. The CDR3 DNA follows: TGTGCCAGCAGCCGGGGGATTGAGACCCAGTACTTC.

This clonotype appeared many times. In DNA, the CDR3 is TGCAGTGCTATTGGACTAGCGGGACCTACGGATAGCATAACGCAGTATTTT. This gives the protein CSAIGLAGPTDSITQYF. V gene TRBV20-1 combines with J gene TRBJ2-3; TRBD2 matches at 12 bases. V shed 4 bases, J shed 9 bases, and the junction held 17 bases outside the gene matches. The CDR3 totals 17 residues. CDR1 and CDR2 (germline): DFQATT, SNEGSKA (reference sequence).

This clonotype has a handful of counts. The chain employs TRBV3-1 and TRBJ1-1, with TRBD1 matching 10 bases. Trimming removed 3 bases from V and 1 base from J; junction bases left unmatched: 8. Looked up from germline, CDR1 is LGHDT and CDR2 is YNNKEL (reference sequence). CDR3 length: 17 amino acids. CDR3 sequence (DNA): TGTGCCAGCAGCCAGGGTCCCGGGACAGGGGCGAACACTGAAGCTTTCTTT. As protein: CASSQGPGTGANTEAFF.

This clonotype was picked up many times. The chain recombines TRBV6-5 with TRBJ2-1; D may be TRBD1 (5 bases). Trimming cost V 0 bases and J 12 bases, with 18 bases left between them. CDR3 length equals 15 residues. Looked up from germline, CDR1 is MNHEY and CDR2 is SVGAGI. CDR3 amino acids: CASSYSIQSTDLQFF. The CDR3 nucleotides are TGTGCCAGCAGTTACTCGATCCAATCGACAGACTTGCAGTTCTTC.

The gene calls are TRBV20-1 and TRBJ1-1, with D possibly being TRBD1 (5 bases). V was shortened by 0 bases and J by 4 bases, with 9 bases between the two germline ends. CDR1 DFQATT and CDR2 SNEGSKA come from the germline V gene (reference sequence). CDR3 size: 13 residues. The CDR3 is CSARDARVTEAFF. CDR3 in DNA: TGCAGTGCTAGAGATGCCAGGGTCACTGAAGCTTTCTTT.

This clonotype showed up just a few times. The CDR3 here is CASSQRGASYEQYF. CDR3 DNA: TGTGCCAGCAGCCAAAGGGGGGCCTCCTACGAGCAGTACTTC. V and J are TRBV3-1 and TRBJ2-7, with D perhaps assigned TRBD1 or TRBD2 (6 bases each). V lost 2 bases, J lost 0 bases, and 8 bases lay in between. The CDR3 runs to 14 residues. Germline CDR1 LGHDT, CDR2 YNNKEL (reference sequence).

This clonotype has at least ten counts. The gene calls are TRBV4-1 and TRBJ1-1, with D perhaps TRBD1 (5 bases). The CDR3 extends over 13 amino acids. Between the trimmed V and J ends, which lost 6 bases and 4 bases, there was a span of 12 bases. Germline V lookup: CDR1 MGHRA, CDR2 YSYEKL. DNA of the CDR3: TGCGCCAGCAGGCTCAGGGAGACCACTGAAGCTTTCTTT. This codes for CASRLRETTEAFF.

The sample holds a few counts of this clonotype. V gene TRBV14 combines with J gene TRBJ2-2; 7 nucleotides agree with TRBD1. J gave up 6 bases and V 4 bases, and 8 bases lay outside the gene matches. The CDR3 consists of 15 residues. From germline, CDR1 is SGHDN and CDR2 FVKESK. CDR3 sequence reads: CASSPVMTGPGELFF. CDR3 DNA sequence: TGTGCCAGCAGCCCCGTTATGACAGGGCCCGGGGAGCTGTTTTTT.